This passage covers 12 T cell receptor beta chains from one sample sequenced in a study of cytomegalovirus exposure and HLA in healthy donors. The PCR had 60 Vbeta and 13 Jbeta primers. The assay was immunoSEQ multiplex PCR, and TCRdb's table has in-frame clones only and misses some. This sample yields 110,000 to 150,000 clones, of which 84% are seen a single time; about 2.6% belongs to the top ten. The sequencing input was PBMCs. The receptors were sampled from a boy aged 2 to 10 in good health and CMV-seronegative.

The chain has TRBV6-4 and TRBJ2-1; D uncertain. Germline V gives CDR1 MRHNA, CDR2 SNTAGT. The CDR3 loop spans 14 amino acids. V was pared by 0 bases and J by 7 bases, with 10 bases between. CDR3 sequence reads: CASSDSRQRNEQFF. CDR3 DNA: TGTGCCAGCAGTGACTCGAGGCAGAGAAATGAGCAGTTCTTC.

The V call is TRBV4-2, the J call TRBJ2-5; D is unresolved. The end of the DNA fits TRBJ2-7 better, so the J call may be wrong. CDR3 size: 19 residues. Germline V CDR1 and CDR2: LGHNA, YNFKEQ. CDR3 nucleotides: TGTGCCAGCAGCCCAAGTATGGTGACCCGATCGCGGAGACCGTTCGAGCAGTACTTC. Translated, it gives CASSPSMVTRSRRPFEQYF.

The genes are TRBV29-1 and TRBJ2-5, with D maybe TRBD1 (6 bases). CDR3 length: 13 residues. The germline gives CDR1 SQVTM, CDR2 ANQGSEA. Deletions cut 4 bases from V and 4 bases from J, with 13 bases between. DNA of the CDR3: TGCAGCGTTGCTCCGGACAGTGGAGAGACCCAGTACTTC. Encoded protein: CSVAPDSGETQYF. Filled out from reference TRBV29-1 and TRBJ2-5, the complete variable domain reads SAVISQKPSRDICQRGTSLTIQCQVDSQVTMMFWYRQQPGQSLTLIATANQGSEATYESGFVIDKFPISRPNLTFSTLTVSNMSPEDSSIYLCSVAPDSGETQYFGPGTRLLVL.

The J gene is TRBJ1-5, the V gene TRBV19; a weak D match, TRBD1 (6 bases). CDR1 and CDR2 (germline): LNHDA, SQIVND (reference sequence). The length of the CDR3 is 14 residues. The V end lost 6 bases, the J end lost 5 bases, and 14 bases lay between the germline ends. The CDR3 reads CASRQYRDYQPQHF. DNA for the CDR3: TGTGCCAGTAGGCAATACAGGGATTATCAGCCCCAGCATTTT.

The chain combines TRBV7-9 with TRBJ1-4; 8 positions agree with TRBD1. CDR1 is SEHNR, CDR2 FQNEAQ, per germline (reference sequence). V shed 4 bases and J 0 bases; nucleotides not matched to a gene: 4. The length of the CDR3 is 16 residues. The CDR3 reads CASSSGQVATNEKLFF. The CDR3 DNA reads as TGTGCCAGCAGCTCGGGACAGGTTGCAACTAATGAAAAACTGTTTTTT.

V usage is TRBV2 and J usage is TRBJ1-5; D is uncertain. Trimming removed 5 bases at V and 5 bases at J, with 10 bases between. The CDR3 spans 13 residues. CDR1 is SNHLY and CDR2 is FYNNEI in the germline V gene. CDR3: CASSYGGDQPQHF. CDR3 bases: TGTGCCAGCAGTTACGGTGGAGATCAGCCCCAGCATTTT. Supplemented by reference TRBV2 and TRBJ1-5, the full variable domain reads EPEVTQTPSHQVTQMGQEVILRCVPISNHLYFYWYRQILGQKVEFLVSFYNNEISEKSEIFDDQFSVERPDGSNFTLKIRSTKLEDSAMYFCASSYGGDQPQHFGDGTRLSIL.

The chain recombines TRBV27 with TRBJ1-3; 8 positions agree with TRBD1. CDR1 is MNHEY, CDR2 SMNVEV, per germline (reference sequence). Germline trimming cut 5 bases from V and 3 bases from J; bases unmatched to any gene: 6. The CDR3 loop spans 15 amino acids. The CDR3 here is CASSAGQGLGNTIYF. In nucleotides, the CDR3 is TGTGCCAGCAGTGCAGGACAGGGACTTGGAAACACCATATATTTT.

This chain connects TRBV28 to TRBJ1-2; 8 nucleotides agree with TRBD1. Germline-derived CDR1 and CDR2 are MDHEN and SYDVKM. V was clipped by 8 bases and J by 7 bases; unmatched bases: 12. The CDR3 loop spans 14 amino acids. The CDR3 here is CASGIQGVRAGYTF. CDR3 bases: TGTGCCAGCGGCATACAGGGGGTGAGGGCTGGCTACACCTTC.

V usage is TRBV9 and J usage is TRBJ1-3; 7 bases match TRBD1. Germline V lookup: CDR1 SGDLS, CDR2 YYNGEE. The junction had 7 bases not matched to a gene; V was cut back by 3 bases and J by 4 bases. There are 15 residues in the CDR3. The CDR3 nucleotides read TGTGCCAGCAGCGCCCCCCCAGGGGGGGGAAACACCATATATTTT. Translated: CASSAPPGGGNTIYF.

This rearrangement joins TRBV7-8 to TRBJ1-3, with 8 bases identical to TRBD1. The V gene's germline CDR1 is SGHVS and CDR2 FQNEAQ. This CDR3 is 17 amino acids long. Trimming took 1 base from V and 2 from J; bases not matched to a gene: 7. The DNA of the CDR3 is TGTGCCAGCAGCTTAGGCCTGAGGGACAGGCCTGGAAACACCATATATTTT. Translation gives CASSLGLRDRPGNTIYF. Looking up the rest from reference TRBV7-8 and TRBJ1-3 gives the full variable domain: GAGVSQSPRYKVAKRGQDVALRCDPISGHVSLFWYQQALGQGPEFLTYFQNEAQLDKSGLPSDRFFAERPEGSVSTLKIQRTQQEDSAVYLCASSLGLRDRPGNTIYFGEGSWLTVV.

The gene calls are TRBV5-6 and TRBJ2-7, with 8 bases that match TRBD1. The CDR3 runs to 14 residues. The germline CDR1 and CDR2 sequences are SGHDT and YYEEEE. The V and J ends lost 3 bases and 5 bases, in that order; junction bases with no gene match: 7. The CDR3 coding sequence is TGTGCCAGCAGCTCGTACGACAGGGGCAACGAGCAGTACTTC. Protein product: CASSSYDRGNEQYF.

The rearrangement uses TRBV28 and TRBJ1-5; D not certain. Trimming stripped 3 bases from V and 4 bases from J, with 10 bases between. CDR3 size: 14 residues. CDR1 and CDR2 (germline): MDHEN, SYDVKM. The CDR3 sequence: CASSLGGLNQPQHF. For the CDR3, the DNA is TGTGCCAGCAGTTTGGGCGGACTAAATCAGCCCCAGCATTTT.